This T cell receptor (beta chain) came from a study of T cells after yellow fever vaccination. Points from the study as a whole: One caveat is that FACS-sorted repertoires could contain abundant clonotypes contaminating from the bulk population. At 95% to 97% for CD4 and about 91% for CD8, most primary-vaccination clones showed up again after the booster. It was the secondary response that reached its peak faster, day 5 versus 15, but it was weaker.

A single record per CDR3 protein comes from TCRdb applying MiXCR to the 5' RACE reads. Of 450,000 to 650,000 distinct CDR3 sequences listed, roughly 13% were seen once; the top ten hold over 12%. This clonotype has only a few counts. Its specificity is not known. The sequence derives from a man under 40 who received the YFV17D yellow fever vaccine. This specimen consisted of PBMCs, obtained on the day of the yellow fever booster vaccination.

CDR3 nucleotides: TGTGCCAGCAGACAAGCGGGGAACACTGAAGCTTTCTTT. Its protein is CASRQAGNTEAFF. The gene calls are TRBV12-3 or TRBV12-4 and TRBJ1-1; no clear D. The CDR3 contains 13 residues. V was cut by 6 bases and J by 1 base, with 9 bases left in between.